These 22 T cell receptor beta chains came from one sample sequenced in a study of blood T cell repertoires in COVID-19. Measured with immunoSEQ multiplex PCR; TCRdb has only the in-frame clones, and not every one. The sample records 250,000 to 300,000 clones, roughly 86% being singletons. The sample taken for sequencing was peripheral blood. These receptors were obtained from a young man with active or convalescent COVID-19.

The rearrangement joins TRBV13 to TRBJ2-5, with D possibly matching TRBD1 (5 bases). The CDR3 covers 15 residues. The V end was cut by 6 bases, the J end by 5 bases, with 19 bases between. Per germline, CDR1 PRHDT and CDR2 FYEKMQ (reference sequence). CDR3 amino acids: CASSWFVNGAETQYF. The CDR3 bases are TGTGCCAGCAGTTGGTTCGTGAATGGGGCGGAGACCCAGTACTTC.

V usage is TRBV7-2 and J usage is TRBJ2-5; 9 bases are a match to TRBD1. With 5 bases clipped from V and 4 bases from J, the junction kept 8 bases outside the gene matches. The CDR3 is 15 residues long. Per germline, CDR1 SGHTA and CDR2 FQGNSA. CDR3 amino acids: CASSPGQGGGETQYF. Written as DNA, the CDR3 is TGTGCCAGCAGCCCGGGACAGGGTGGTGGAGAGACCCAGTACTTC.

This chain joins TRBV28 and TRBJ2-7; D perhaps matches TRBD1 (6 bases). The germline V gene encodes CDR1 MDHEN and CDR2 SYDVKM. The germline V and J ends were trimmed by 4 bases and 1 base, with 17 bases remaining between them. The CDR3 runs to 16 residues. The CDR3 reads CASSSPGHPRSYEQYF. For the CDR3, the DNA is TGTGCCAGCAGTTCTCCGGGACACCCCAGGTCCTACGAGCAGTACTTC.

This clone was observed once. In nucleotides, the CDR3 is TGTGCCAGCAGTTACAGGGGCGCAAAGGACACTGAAGCTTTCTTT. This gives the protein CASSYRGAKDTEAFF. The chain links TRBV6-5 to TRBJ1-1; possible D gene TRBD1, 5 bases. V shed 2 bases and J shed 3 bases, with 13 bases lying between them. The CDR3 runs to 15 residues. Germline V gives CDR1 MNHEY, CDR2 SVGAGI.

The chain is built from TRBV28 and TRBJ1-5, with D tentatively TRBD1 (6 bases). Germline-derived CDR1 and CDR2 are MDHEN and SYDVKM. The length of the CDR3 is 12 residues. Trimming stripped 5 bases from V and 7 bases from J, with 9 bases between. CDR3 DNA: TGTGCCAGCAGTCCCCAGGGGCAGCCCCAGCATTTT. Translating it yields CASSPQGQPQHF.

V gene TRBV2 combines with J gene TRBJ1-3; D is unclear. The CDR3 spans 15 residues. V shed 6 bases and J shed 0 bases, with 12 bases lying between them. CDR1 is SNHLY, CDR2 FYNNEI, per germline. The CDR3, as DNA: TGTGCCAGCAGGGCGGGGAAGTTCTCTGGAAACACCATATATTTT. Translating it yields CASRAGKFSGNTIYF.

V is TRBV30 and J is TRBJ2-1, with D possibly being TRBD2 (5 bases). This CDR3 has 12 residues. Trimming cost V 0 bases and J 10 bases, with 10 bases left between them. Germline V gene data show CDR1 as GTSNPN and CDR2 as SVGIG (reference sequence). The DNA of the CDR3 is TGTGCCTGGAGTGTAGGGAGACTGGAGCAGTTCTTC. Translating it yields CAWSVGRLEQFF.

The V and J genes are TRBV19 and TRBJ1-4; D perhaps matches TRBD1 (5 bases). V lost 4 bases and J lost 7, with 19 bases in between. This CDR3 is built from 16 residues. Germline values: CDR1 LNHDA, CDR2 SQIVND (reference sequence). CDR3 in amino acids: CASSKGSTGPVEKLFF. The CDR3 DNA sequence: TGTGCCAGTAGTAAAGGGTCAACAGGCCCTGTTGAAAAACTGTTTTTT.

The CDR3 sequence: CAILFDRALGYGYTF. The CDR3 DNA reads TGTGCCATCCTTTTTGACAGGGCCTTAGGCTATGGCTACACCTTC. The chain is built from TRBV6-5 and TRBJ1-2, with 7 nucleotides matching TRBD1. Trimming cost V 10 bases and J 4 bases; bases outside gene matches: 15. The CDR3 runs to 15 residues. In germline, CDR1 is MNHEY, CDR2 SVGAGI.

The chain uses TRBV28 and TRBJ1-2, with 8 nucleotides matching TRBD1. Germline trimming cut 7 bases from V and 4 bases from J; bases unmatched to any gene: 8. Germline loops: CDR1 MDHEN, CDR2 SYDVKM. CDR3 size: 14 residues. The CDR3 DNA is TGTGCCAGCAAACCGACAGGGGCCTCCTATGGCTACACCTTC. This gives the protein CASKPTGASYGYTF.

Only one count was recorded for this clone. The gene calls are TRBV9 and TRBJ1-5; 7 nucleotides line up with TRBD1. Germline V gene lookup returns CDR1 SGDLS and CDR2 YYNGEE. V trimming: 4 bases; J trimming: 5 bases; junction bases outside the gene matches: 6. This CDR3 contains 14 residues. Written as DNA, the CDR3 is TGTGCCAGCAGCCTTGGACAGGCCCATCAGCCCCAGCATTTT. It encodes CASSLGQAHQPQHF.

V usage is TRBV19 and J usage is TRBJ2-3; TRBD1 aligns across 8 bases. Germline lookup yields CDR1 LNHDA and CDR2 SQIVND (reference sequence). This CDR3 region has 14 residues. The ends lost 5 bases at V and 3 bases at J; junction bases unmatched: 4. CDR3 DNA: TGTGCCAGTAGTGACAGGGGAAGGACAGATACGCAGTATTTT. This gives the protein CASSDRGRTDTQYF.

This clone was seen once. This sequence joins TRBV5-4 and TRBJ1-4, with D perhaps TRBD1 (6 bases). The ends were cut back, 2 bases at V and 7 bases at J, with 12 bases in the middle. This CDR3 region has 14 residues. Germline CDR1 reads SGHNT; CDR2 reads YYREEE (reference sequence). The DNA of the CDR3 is TGTGCCAGCAGCTTATCAGGGGTCAGTGAAAAACTGTTTTTT. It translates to CASSLSGVSEKLFF. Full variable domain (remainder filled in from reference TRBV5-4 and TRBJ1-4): ETGVTQSPTHLIKTRGQQVTLRCSSQSGHNTVSWYQQALGQGPQFIFQYYREEENGRGNFPPRFSGLQFPNYSSELNVNALELDDSALYLCASSLSGVSEKLFFGSGTQLSVL.

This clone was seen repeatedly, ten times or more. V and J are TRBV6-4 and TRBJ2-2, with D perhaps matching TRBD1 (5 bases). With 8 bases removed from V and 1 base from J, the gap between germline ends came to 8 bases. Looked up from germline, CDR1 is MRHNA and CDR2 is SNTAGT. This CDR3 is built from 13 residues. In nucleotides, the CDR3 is TGTGCCAGCTCAACAGGGAACACCGGGGAGCTGTTTTTT. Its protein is CASSTGNTGELFF.

This CDR3 is CSASIAARTYEQYF. The CDR3 DNA reads TGCAGTGCTAGTATAGCGGCTCGTACCTACGAGCAGTACTTC. The chain couples TRBV20-1 to TRBJ2-7; TRBD2 might be the D (6 bases). Per the germline V gene, CDR1 is DFQATT and CDR2 is SNEGSKA (reference sequence). This CDR3 region has 14 residues. The V end lost 3 bases, the J end lost 2 bases, and 14 bases lay between the germline ends.

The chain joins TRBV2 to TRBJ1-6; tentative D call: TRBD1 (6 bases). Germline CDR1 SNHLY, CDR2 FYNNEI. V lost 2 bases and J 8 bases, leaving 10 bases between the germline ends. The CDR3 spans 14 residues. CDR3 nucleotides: TGTGCCAGCAGTGAATGGGGGGGCCATTCACCCCTCCACTTT. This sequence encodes CASSEWGGHSPLHF.

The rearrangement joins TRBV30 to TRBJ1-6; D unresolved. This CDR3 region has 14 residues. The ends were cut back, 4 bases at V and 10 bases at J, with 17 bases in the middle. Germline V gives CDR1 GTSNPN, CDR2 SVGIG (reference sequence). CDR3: CAWKVFVDLSPLHF. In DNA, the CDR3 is TGTGCCTGGAAAGTCTTTGTAGATTTGTCACCCCTCCACTTT.

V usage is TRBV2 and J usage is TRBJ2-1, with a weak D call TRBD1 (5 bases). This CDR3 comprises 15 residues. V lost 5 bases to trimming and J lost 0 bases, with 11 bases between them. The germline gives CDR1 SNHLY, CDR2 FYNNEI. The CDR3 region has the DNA TGTGCCAGCAGTCCGGACGGACACTCCTACAATGAGCAGTTCTTC. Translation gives CASSPDGHSYNEQFF.

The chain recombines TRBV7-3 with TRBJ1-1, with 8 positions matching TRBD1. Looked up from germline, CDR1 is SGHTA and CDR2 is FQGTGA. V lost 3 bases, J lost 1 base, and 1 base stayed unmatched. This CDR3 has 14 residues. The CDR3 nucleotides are TGTGCCAGCAGCTTGACAGGGGCGAACACTGAAGCTTTCTTT. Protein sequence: CASSLTGANTEAFF.

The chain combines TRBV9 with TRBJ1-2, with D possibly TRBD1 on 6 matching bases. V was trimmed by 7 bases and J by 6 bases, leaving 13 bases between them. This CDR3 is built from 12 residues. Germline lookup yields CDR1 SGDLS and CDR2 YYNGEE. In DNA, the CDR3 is TGTGCCAGCCGGACAGACGAAGATGGCTACACCTTC. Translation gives CASRTDEDGYTF.

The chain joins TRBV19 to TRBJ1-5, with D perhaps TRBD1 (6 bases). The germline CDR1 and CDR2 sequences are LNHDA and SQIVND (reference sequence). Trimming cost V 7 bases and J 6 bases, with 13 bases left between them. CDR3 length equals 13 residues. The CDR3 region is CASTPQGSQPQHF. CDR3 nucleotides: TGTGCCAGTACCCCCCAGGGGTCTCAGCCCCAGCATTTT. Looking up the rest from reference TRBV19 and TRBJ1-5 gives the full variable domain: DGGITQSPKYLFRKEGQNVTLSCEQNLNHDAMYWYRQDPGQGLRLIYYSQIVNDFQKGDIAEGYSVSREKKESFPLTVTSAQKNPTAFYLCASTPQGSQPQHFGDGTRLSIL.

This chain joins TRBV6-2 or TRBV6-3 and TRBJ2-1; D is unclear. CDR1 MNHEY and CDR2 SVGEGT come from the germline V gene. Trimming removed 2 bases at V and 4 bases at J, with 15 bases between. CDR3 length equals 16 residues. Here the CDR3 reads CASSYDARYRYNEQFF. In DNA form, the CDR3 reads TGTGCCAGCAGTTACGATGCGCGGTACCGATACAATGAGCAGTTCTTC.